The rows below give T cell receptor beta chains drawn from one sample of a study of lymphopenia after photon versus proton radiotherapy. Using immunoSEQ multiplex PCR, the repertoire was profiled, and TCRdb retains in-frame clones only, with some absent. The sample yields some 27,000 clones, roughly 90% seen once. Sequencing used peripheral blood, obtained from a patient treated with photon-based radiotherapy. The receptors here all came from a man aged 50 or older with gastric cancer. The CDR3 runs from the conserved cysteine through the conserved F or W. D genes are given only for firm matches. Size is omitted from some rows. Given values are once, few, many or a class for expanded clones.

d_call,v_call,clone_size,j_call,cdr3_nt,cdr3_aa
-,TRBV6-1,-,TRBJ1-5,TGTGCCAGCAGTGTAGAAGGGAACGTCGCCCAGCATTTT,CASSVEGNVAQHF
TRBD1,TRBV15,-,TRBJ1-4,TGTGCCACCAGCACAAACCAACAGGGGGCGGTTGAAAAACTGTTTTTT,CATSTNQQGAVEKLFF
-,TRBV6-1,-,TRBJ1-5,TGTGCCACCGCTATGGAAGAAAATCAGCCCCAGCATTTT,CATAMEENQPQHF
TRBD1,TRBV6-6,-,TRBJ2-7,TGTGCCAGCAGTTACCACGGACAGGGGGCGGGGGAGCAGTACTTC,CASSYHGQGAGEQYF
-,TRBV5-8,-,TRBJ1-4,TGTGCCAGCAGGGCGGGACTCCTAGGAGGGGCTACTAATGAAAAACTGTTTTTT,CASRAGLLGGATNEKLFF
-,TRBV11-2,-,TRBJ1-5,TGTGCCAGCAGCTTAGTGGGTAGCAATCAGCCCCAGCATTTT,CASSLVGSNQPQHF
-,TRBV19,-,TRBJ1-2,TGTGCCAGTAGTATACCCGGGGGCCGCTATGGCTACACCTTC,CASSIPGGRYGYTF
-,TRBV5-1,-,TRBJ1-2,TGCGCCAGCAGCTCAAGAGGGAGGGGACGGGGCTACACCTTC,CASSSRGRGRGYTF
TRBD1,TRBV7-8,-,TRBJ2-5,TGTGCCAGCAGCTTAGAGACGGGACAGGGGGAAGAGACCCAGTACTTC,CASSLETGQGEETQYF
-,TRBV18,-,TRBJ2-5,TGTGCCAGCTCACCAGACGAGACCCAGTACTTC,CASSPDETQYF
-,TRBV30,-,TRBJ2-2,TGTGCCTGGAGTAGGGAAACGGATGCCGGGGAGCCGTTTTTT,CAWSRETDAGEPFF
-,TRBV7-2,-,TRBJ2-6,TGTGCCAGCAGCTTAGACAGTGCTGGGGCCAACGTCCTGACTTTC,CASSLDSAGANVLTF
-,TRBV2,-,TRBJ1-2,TGTGCCAGCAGCCGGACTGAAAACTATGGCTACACCTTC,CASSRTENYGYTF
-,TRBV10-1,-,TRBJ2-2,TGCGCCAGCAGGCCCTCGTGGGAAGGGGACACCGGGGAGCTGTTTTTT,CASRPSWEGDTGELFF
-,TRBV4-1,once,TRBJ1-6,TGCGCCAGCAGCCAAGCACAGACCTATAATTCACCCCTCCACTTT,CASSQAQTYNSPLHF
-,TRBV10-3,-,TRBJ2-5,TGTGCCATCAGTGCGGGCAGAGGGGGGACCCAGTACTTC,CAISAGRGGTQYF
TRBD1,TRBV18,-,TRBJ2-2,TGTGCCAGCTCACCGGGACAGGGGAACACCGGGGAGCTGTTTTTT,CASSPGQGNTGELFF
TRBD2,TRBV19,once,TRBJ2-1,TGTGCCAGTAGTATTAACGGGGGGAACCCCTACAATGAGCAGTTCTTC,CASSINGGNPYNEQFF
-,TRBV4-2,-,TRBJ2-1,TGTGCCAGCAGCGTTCTGCGCAGCTCCTACAATGAGCAGTTCTTC,CASSVLRSSYNEQFF
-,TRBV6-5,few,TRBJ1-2,TGTGCCAGCAGTGGACAGTTGCATGGCTACACCTTC,CASSGQLHGYTF
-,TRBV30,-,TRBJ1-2,TGTGCCTGGGCCCCCTGGGTAGGCCGCTATGGCTACACCTTC,CAWAPWVGRYGYTF
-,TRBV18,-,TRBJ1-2,TGTGCCAGCTCACCACCATCATGGCAGAGCAACTATGGCTACACCTTC,CASSPPSWQSNYGYTF
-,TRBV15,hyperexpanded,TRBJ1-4,TGTGCCACCAGCCAAGAGGGGACAAAGAATGAAAAACTGTTTTTT,CATSQEGTKNEKLFF
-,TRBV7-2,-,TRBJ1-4,TGTGCCAGCAGCTTAAATGGGGGGGGAAAACTGTTTTTT,CASSLNGGGKLFF
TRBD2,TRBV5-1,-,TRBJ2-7,TGCGCCAGCAGCCCAGGGACTAGCGGGGGGCGCCACGAGCAGTACTTC,CASSPGTSGGRHEQYF
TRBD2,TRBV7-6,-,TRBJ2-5,TGTGCCAGCAGCTTAGGACTAGCGGGGGGTCTACAAGAGACCCAGTACTTC,CASSLGLAGGLQETQYF
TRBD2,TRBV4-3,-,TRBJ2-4,TGCGCCAGCAGCCAAGGTCTAGCGGGGGTAAACATTCAGTACTTC,CASSQGLAGVNIQYF
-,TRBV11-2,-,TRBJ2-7,TGTGCCAGCAGTAACGGCAGGGGCTACGAGCAGTACTTC,CASSNGRGYEQYF
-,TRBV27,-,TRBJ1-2,TGTGCCAGCAGGGACACCAAAAGAGACTACTATGGCTACACCTTC,CASRDTKRDYYGYTF
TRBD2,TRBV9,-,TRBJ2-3,TGTGCCAGCAGCCCCCGAGGCCTAGCGGGGGGGCCAACAGATACGCAGTATTTT,CASSPRGLAGGPTDTQYF
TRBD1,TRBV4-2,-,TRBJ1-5,TGTGCCAGCAGCCAAGATCTAGGGACAGGGGTTCAGCCCCAGCATTTT,CASSQDLGTGVQPQHF
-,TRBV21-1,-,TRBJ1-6,TGTGCCAGCCCCCGGACAGTTAATTCACCCCTCCACTTT,CASPRTVNSPLHF
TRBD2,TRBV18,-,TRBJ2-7,TGTGCCAGCTCAAGCGGGGGGGCCTACGAGCAGTACTTC,CASSSGGAYEQYF
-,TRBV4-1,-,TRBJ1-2,TGCGCCAGCAGCCAAGCGGGAGCTCGGGGCTACACCTTC,CASSQAGARGYTF